The rows below give T cell receptor beta chains drawn from one sample of a study of blood T cell repertoires in COVID-19. Produced via immunoSEQ multiplex PCR; TCRdb's table is partial and in-frame only. The profile shows around 120,000 clones, roughly 80% of them singletons. Sequencing input: peripheral blood. The origin of the receptors is a man under 40 with acute or convalescent COVID-19. Each CDR3 is given without its conserved first and last residue. Fields, in order: V gene, D gene, CDR3 length, J gene, clone size, CDR3 protein. D genes are given only for firm matches. Only some rows state a clone size, as once, few, many or a class for expanded clones.

>TRBV19|TRBD1|15|TRBJ2-2|.
ASSHRGPQQGSWELF
>TRBV7-9|.|14|TRBJ1-1|.
ASSSPGHPWGTEAF
>TRBV19|TRBD1|14|TRBJ2-3|.
ASSRRQGAGTDTQY
>TRBV7-8|.|15|TRBJ2-1|once
ASSQLPEGVSYNEQF
>TRBV27|TRBD1|14|TRBJ2-2|.
ASSLGAGGFDGELF
>TRBV29-1|TRBD1|14|TRBJ2-1|.
SVDPRDRAHDNEQF
>TRBV12-3/TRBV12-4|.|11|TRBJ2-5|.
ASSFGTFRTQY
>TRBV7-8|TRBD1|13|TRBJ1-2|.
ASSTTGAWTGGYT
>TRBV10-3|TRBD1|12|TRBJ2-1|.
AIRFQGAYNEQF
>TRBV2|TRBD1|13|TRBJ1-1|.
ASSDGQGMNTEAF
>TRBV7-8|TRBD2|18|TRBJ2-1|.
ASSLGGGTSGVWGYNEQF
>TRBV12-3/TRBV12-4|.|10|TRBJ1-2|.
ASSPGVGGYT
>TRBV9|.|12|TRBJ1-1|.
ASSPLDSFTEAF
>TRBV12-5|.|14|TRBJ2-1|.
ASDVGGASSYNEQF
>TRBV12-3/TRBV12-4|.|10|TRBJ1-3|.
ASSLPGNTIY
>TRBV4-3|.|13|TRBJ2-1|few
ASSQDSGGYNEQF
>TRBV19|TRBD1|14|TRBJ1-5|once
ASRLLPGTGGQPQH
>TRBV5-6|.|10|TRBJ2-1|.
ASSLIRGEQF
>TRBV30|TRBD1|12|TRBJ1-4|.
AWSGTGINEKLF
>TRBV19|.|9|TRBJ2-7|.
ASSGSYEQY
>TRBV5-1|.|13|TRBJ2-7|.
ASTLERANPYEQY
>TRBV10-3|TRBD1|15|TRBJ2-7|.
AISESSGTGGRNEQY
>TRBV10-3|TRBD1|17|TRBJ1-3|.
AITPDPGQGAKMGNTIY
>TRBV29-1|TRBD1|11|TRBJ1-1|.
SVVGDRGTEAF
>TRBV7-8|.|12|TRBJ2-1|.
ASSIDSAYNEQF
>TRBV7-3|TRBD2|14|TRBJ2-3|.
ASSYLSGGRTDTQY
>TRBV2|.|15|TRBJ1-2|.
ASSVPLYSGGNYGYT
>TRBV7-9|.|12|TRBJ2-1|few
ASSLRQLPYEQF
>TRBV6-1|TRBD2|13|TRBJ2-7|.
ASSESSGGADEQY
>TRBV5-1|TRBD2|11|TRBJ2-7|.
ASSGLANYEQY
>TRBV27|TRBD1|12|TRBJ1-2|.
ASSPRQGAGGYT
>TRBV7-9|TRBD1|12|TRBJ2-7|few
ASSWGQETHEQY
>TRBV27|TRBD2|13|TRBJ2-3|.
ASSPLGGVTDTQY
>TRBV19|TRBD1|11|TRBJ2-7|.
ASRTGPGYEQY
>TRBV7-3|.|13|TRBJ2-6|few
ASSPTRAGANVLT
>TRBV15|.|11|TRBJ1-2|.
ATSRGTGYGYT
>TRBV3-1/TRBV3-2|.|13|TRBJ2-2|.
ASSQRPSNTGELF
>TRBV19|.|12|TRBJ1-5|.
ASSIRSGNQPQH